The 24 T cell receptor beta chains listed next were all sequenced from one sample in a study of lymphopenia after photon versus proton radiotherapy (dated by TCRdb to between 2018 and 2021). Library preparation was by the immunoSEQ multiplex PCR assay. TCRdb stores this immuneACCESS table with in-frame sequences only. Part of the clones is absent; in the studies checked, under half of the shortfall reflects unresolved V genes, and no reason is known for the rest. The sample table lists roughly 49,000 clones, 92% of them with a count of one. The ten largest clones take up 18% of the sample. Sequenced material: peripheral blood, taken from a patient treated with photon-based radiotherapy. The receptors originated from a middle-aged woman with cholangiocarcinoma.

The chain carries TRBV28 and TRBJ2-3; TRBD2 might be the D (6 bases). Deletions cut 6 bases from V and 2 bases from J, with 21 bases between. The CDR3 consists of 17 residues. CDR1 is MDHEN, CDR2 SYDVKM, per germline. CDR3 sequence (DNA): TGTGCCAGCAGCCCAATCGGGACTCCGATGTTCACAGATACGCAGTATTTT. Amino acids: CASSPIGTPMFTDTQYF. Based on the CDR3 plus reference TRBV28 and TRBJ2-3, the full variable domain is DVKVTQSSRYLVKRTGEKVFLECVQDMDHENMFWYRQDPGLGLRLIYFSYDVKMKEKGDIPEGYSVSREKKERFSLILESASTNQTSMYLCASSPIGTPMFTDTQYFGPGTRLTVL.

This chain uses TRBV5-1 with TRBJ1-2; D perhaps matches TRBD1 (5 bases). From germline, CDR1 is SGHRS and CDR2 YFSETQ. This CDR3 region has 13 residues. Between the trimmed V and J ends, which lost 4 bases and 8 bases, there was a span of 15 bases. The CDR3 DNA sequence: TGCGCCAGCAGCGGGGGGACCAGGAGAGGCTACACCTTC. Protein: CASSGGTRRGYTF. The whole variable domain, remainder taken from reference TRBV5-1 and TRBJ1-2, is KAGVTQTPRYLIKTRGQQVTLSCSPISGHRSVSWYQQTPGQGLQFLFEYFSETQRNKGNFPGRFSGRQFSNSRSEMNVSTLELGDSALYLCASSGGTRRGYTFGSGTRLTVV.

The chain links TRBV2 to TRBJ2-4; D possibly uses TRBD1 or TRBD2 (6 bases each). CDR1 and CDR2 from the germline V gene are SNHLY and FYNNEI. This CDR3 has 15 amino acids. Trimming removed 4 bases at V and 8 bases at J, with 18 bases between. The CDR3 DNA follows: TGTGCCAGCAGTGTCAGGGGACTGGGTGAAGACATTCAGTACTTC. Encoded protein: CASSVRGLGEDIQYF.

The genes are TRBV7-8 and TRBJ1-1, with 8 bases fitting TRBD1. V shed 6 bases, J shed 1 base, and the junction held 13 bases outside the gene matches. This CDR3 is 17 amino acids long. Germline V lookup: CDR1 SGHVS, CDR2 FQNEAQ. The CDR3 coding sequence is TGTGCCAGCAGTCATAAGACAGGGGCTTTTGGGAACACTGAAGCTTTCTTT. It codes for CASSHKTGAFGNTEAFF.

The V and J genes are TRBV18 and TRBJ1-2; TRBD1 is a possible D gene (5 bases). Trimming pared 3 bases from V and 4 bases from J, leaving 15 bases between. CDR3 length equals 15 residues. Germline CDR1 KGHSH, CDR2 LQKENI. The DNA of the CDR3 is TGTGCCAGCTCACCGAACGCAGGGTCAAGCTATGGCTACACCTTC. Encoded protein: CASSPNAGSSYGYTF.

The CDR3 sequence: CASTPVQGHEQYF. The DNA for the CDR3 is TGTGCCTCCACCCCGGTACAGGGCCACGAGCAGTACTTC. The chain is built from TRBV30 and TRBJ2-7; D might be TRBD1 (6 bases). This CDR3 is built from 13 residues. V was trimmed by 7 bases and J by 5 bases, leaving 18 bases between them. Germline V gene data show CDR1 as GTSNPN and CDR2 as SVGIG (reference sequence).

The chain combines TRBV5-1 with TRBJ2-2; TRBD2 aligns across 12 bases. V trimming: 4 bases; J trimming: 4 bases; junction bases outside the gene matches: 5. The CDR3 is 16 residues long. Germline assignment: CDR1 SGHRS and CDR2 YFSETQ. CDR3 residues: CASSRTSGDFTGELFF. The CDR3 DNA reads TGCGCCAGCAGCAGGACTAGCGGGGACTTCACCGGGGAGCTGTTTTTT.

The rearrangement links TRBV11-2 to TRBJ2-1, with 8 bases lining up with TRBD1. The CDR3 has 14 residues. Germline CDR1 reads SGHAT; CDR2 reads FQNNGV. V lost 5 bases, J lost 10 bases, and 10 bases stayed unmatched. CDR3 in amino acids: CASSLQTGAEEQFF. The CDR3 coding sequence is TGTGCCAGCAGCCTTCAGACAGGGGCCGAGGAGCAGTTCTTC.

The rearrangement links TRBV7-6 to TRBJ2-1; D not certain. V dropped 3 bases and J dropped 1 base, with 4 bases sitting between them. Germline V lookup: CDR1 SGHVS, CDR2 FNYEAQ. The CDR3 length is 13 residues. As DNA, the CDR3 is TGTGCCAGCAGCTTGAGTTCCTACAATGAGCAGTTCTTC. As protein: CASSLSSYNEQFF.

This chain joins TRBV6-5 and TRBJ2-7; perhaps TRBD2 as D (5 bases). Deletions cut 5 bases from V and 3 bases from J, with 11 bases between. CDR1 MNHEY and CDR2 SVGAGI come from the germline V gene. The CDR3 runs to 13 residues. The CDR3 here is CASSEDGDYEQYF. The CDR3 bases are TGTGCCAGCAGTGAGGACGGGGACTACGAGCAGTACTTC.

This clone was counted a single time. The chain is built from TRBV5-8 and TRBJ2-3; no reliable D call. V was trimmed by 1 base and J by 6 bases, leaving 18 bases between them. Germline V lookup: CDR1 SGHTS, CDR2 YDEGEE. The CDR3 has 16 residues. CDR3 DNA: TGTGCCAGCAGCTTGTATAACGGCATTTTAGGGGATACGCAGTATTTT. Translated: CASSLYNGILGDTQYF.

The chain combines TRBV30 with TRBJ2-1; no clear D gene. With 4 bases removed from V and 6 bases from J, the gap between germline ends came to 16 bases. There are 14 residues in the CDR3. Germline loops: CDR1 GTSNPN, CDR2 SVGIG (reference sequence). The CDR3 spells CAWIGPPIGNEQFF. CDR3 coding DNA: TGTGCCTGGATTGGACCACCGATAGGCAATGAGCAGTTCTTC.

The chain couples TRBV5-5 to TRBJ2-5; D is undetermined. CDR3 length: 14 amino acids. Trimming took off 4 bases at V and 0 bases at J, with 10 bases between the two ends. The V gene's germline CDR1 is SGHKS and CDR2 YYEKEE (reference sequence). CDR3 in DNA: TGTGCCAGCAGCCTTCCCGGGCACCAAGAGACCCAGTACTTC. Protein sequence: CASSLPGHQETQYF.

This chain's CDR3 is CAFLGGYTEAFF. CDR3 bases: TGTGCTTTCCTAGGGGGGTACACTGAAGCTTTCTTT. The chain recombines TRBV30 with TRBJ1-1, with D tentatively TRBD1 (6 bases). This CDR3 has 12 amino acids. In germline, CDR1 is GTSNPN, CDR2 SVGIG (reference sequence).

This chain joins TRBV10-1 and TRBJ2-5; tentatively, D is TRBD2 (6 bases). V was pared by 10 bases and J by 2 bases, with 20 bases between. Germline V CDR1 and CDR2: WNHNN, SYGVQD (reference sequence). This CDR3 region has 15 residues. The CDR3 coding sequence is TGCGCCATCATGCTCGGGGGAGAAGAGCAAGAGACCCAGTACTTC. Amino acid sequence: CAIMLGGEEQETQYF.

V and J are TRBV19 and TRBJ2-5; the D is unclear. CDR1 LNHDA and CDR2 SQIVND come from the germline V gene (reference sequence). The CDR3 has 15 residues. Trimming shortened V by 4 bases and J by 5 bases, and 17 bases separated the two germline ends. CDR3 sequence: CASSTRSSLGETQYF. In nucleotides, the CDR3 is TGTGCCAGTAGTACCCGCTCGTCACTGGGGGAGACCCAGTACTTC.

The V and J genes are TRBV10-2 and TRBJ2-3; D is perhaps TRBD1 or TRBD2 (5 bases each). V was shortened by 4 bases and J by 6 bases, with 8 bases between the two germline ends. Germline V gene sequence: CDR1 WSHSY, CDR2 SAAADI. The CDR3 extends over 12 amino acids. This CDR3 is CASSVGADTQYF. In nucleotides, the CDR3 is TGCGCCAGCAGTGTCGGGGCGGATACGCAGTATTTT.

V usage is TRBV10-2 and J usage is TRBJ2-7; 7 nucleotides agree with TRBD1. Looked up from germline, CDR1 is WSHSY and CDR2 is SAAADI. This CDR3 has 12 amino acids. After removal of 8 bases from V and 3 bases from J, the junction contained 4 bases not matched to a gene. CDR3 sequence: CASRRDSYEQYF. The CDR3 DNA follows: TGCGCCAGCCGCCGGGACAGCTACGAGCAGTACTTC.

The chain uses TRBV10-1 and TRBJ2-3, with TRBD1 matching 9 bases. This CDR3 is 18 amino acids long. V gave up 3 bases and J gave up 2 bases; unmatched junction bases: 12. From germline, CDR1 is WNHNN and CDR2 SYGVQD (reference sequence). The CDR3 region has the DNA TGCGCCAGCAGTGACCCGGGGACAGGGCCCAAGAACACAGATACGCAGTATTTT. This translates into CASSDPGTGPKNTDTQYF.

V gene TRBV28 combines with J gene TRBJ1-1; 7 nucleotides line up with TRBD1. Germline assignment: CDR1 MDHEN and CDR2 SYDVKM. V shed 5 bases, J shed 1 base, and the junction held 7 bases outside the gene matches. The CDR3 runs 15 residues. CDR3 in amino acids: CASSRPTGKNTEAFF. CDR3 nucleotide sequence: TGTGCCAGCAGTAGACCGACAGGGAAGAACACTGAAGCTTTCTTT.

V and J are TRBV5-1 and TRBJ2-1; a possible D gene is TRBD1 (6 bases). The V end was cut by 4 bases, the J end by 0 bases, with 11 bases between. The CDR3 length is 15 residues. CDR1 and CDR2 (germline): SGHRS, YFSETQ. In DNA, the CDR3 is TGCGCCAGCAGCCTGGACAGCCGCTCCTACAATGAGCAGTTCTTC. Its protein product is CASSLDSRSYNEQFF.

The chain couples TRBV28 to TRBJ1-1; D ambiguous. CDR1 and CDR2 (germline): MDHEN, SYDVKM. This CDR3 comprises 13 residues. Trimming cost V 6 bases and J 5 bases, with 13 bases left between them. CDR3 loop: CASSEYRTTEAFF. The CDR3 bases are TGTGCCAGCAGCGAATACAGAACAACTGAAGCTTTCTTT.

This clone was seen a few times. The chain joins TRBV6-1 to TRBJ1-6; D remains ambiguous. Trimming took 1 base from V and 0 from J, leaving 13 bases between them. There are 18 residues in the CDR3. Germline-derived CDR1 and CDR2 are MNHNS and SASEGT. CDR3 protein: CASSEGRPDSSYNSPLHF. CDR3 nucleotides: TGTGCCAGCAGTGAAGGTCGACCGGATAGCTCCTATAATTCACCCCTCCACTTT.

The V and J genes are TRBV19 and TRBJ1-2, with 7 bases identical to TRBD1. Germline CDR1 reads LNHDA; CDR2 reads SQIVND (reference sequence). This CDR3 spans 14 amino acids. With V trimmed by 7 bases and J by 8 bases, 13 bases remained unmatched. CDR3 region: CASKIPGQLVGYTF. CDR3 nucleotide sequence: TGTGCCAGTAAAATTCCGGGACAGCTAGTAGGCTACACCTTC.